Listed here are 3 T cell receptor beta chains from one sample, sequenced in a study of beta chain features in type 1 diabetes (dated by TCRdb to between 2017 and 2018). What the research found in general, with its limitations: Type 1 diabetes patients showed a moderate but significant shortening of TCRB CDR3 length in all four CD4+ subsets.

These receptors have no identified antigens. Library creation used the immunoSEQ multiplex PCR assay. The entire amount of isolated RNA was reverse transcribed using the High Capacity cDNA Reverse Transcription Kit, so the sequenced TCRB transcripts were expressed ones. The table comes from immuneACCESS by way of TCRdb, which keeps in-frame sequences with V and J called. Part of the clones is missing from these tables; in studies checked, under half for an unresolved V gene and the rest for unknown reasons. This sample is represented by roughly 290,000 clones; over 12% of them were singletons. Less than 0.02% of the sample is taken by the ten largest. The sequencing input was naive CD4+ T cells from blood. The meaning of the sample's cell subset or site label: true naive CD4+ T cells. These receptors were obtained from a man aged 18 to 35 with type 1 diabetes.

This sequence joins TRBV5-6 and TRBJ2-7; D remains ambiguous. The CDR3 length is 11 residues. The germline gives CDR1 SGHDT, CDR2 YYEEEE. V lost 1 base to trimming and J lost 7 bases, with 6 bases between them. The CDR3 coding sequence is TGTGCCAGCAGCTTGTCCGGGGAGCAGTACTTC. Residues: CASSLSGEQYF.

The genes are TRBV18 and TRBJ1-2; D not resolved. CDR3 length: 14 amino acids. Germline V gene data show CDR1 as KGHSH and CDR2 as LQKENI. The ends were cut back, 2 bases at V and 1 base at J, with 8 bases in the middle. The CDR3 region has the DNA TGTGCCAGCTCACCAACGGAGATTAACTATGGCTACACCTTC. It translates to CASSPTEINYGYTF.

Only one count was recorded for this clone. The chain uses TRBV28 and TRBJ2-7; TRBD1 is a possible D gene (7 bases). Germline lookup yields CDR1 MDHEN and CDR2 SYDVKM. Between the trimmed V and J ends, which lost 5 bases and 0 bases, there was a span of 17 bases. The CDR3 loop spans 16 amino acids. DNA for the CDR3: TGTGCCAGCAGTCCGGGAGACAGGGACAGCTCCTACGAGCAGTACTTC. It specifies CASSPGDRDSSYEQYF.